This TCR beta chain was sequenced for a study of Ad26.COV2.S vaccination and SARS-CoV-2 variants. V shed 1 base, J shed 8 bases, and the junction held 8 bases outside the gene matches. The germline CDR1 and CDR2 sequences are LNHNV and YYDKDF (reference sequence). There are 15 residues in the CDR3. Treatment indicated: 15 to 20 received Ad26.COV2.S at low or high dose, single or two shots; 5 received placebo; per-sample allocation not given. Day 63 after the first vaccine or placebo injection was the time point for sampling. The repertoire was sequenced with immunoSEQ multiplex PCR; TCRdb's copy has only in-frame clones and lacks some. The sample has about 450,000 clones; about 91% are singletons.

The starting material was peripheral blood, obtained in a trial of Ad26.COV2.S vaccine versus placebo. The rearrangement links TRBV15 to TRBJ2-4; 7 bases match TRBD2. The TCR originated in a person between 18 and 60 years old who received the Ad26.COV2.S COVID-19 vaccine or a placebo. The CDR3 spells CATSRANGGIYIQYF. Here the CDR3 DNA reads TGTGCCACCAGCAGAGCGAACGGGGGGATATACATTCAGTACTTC.